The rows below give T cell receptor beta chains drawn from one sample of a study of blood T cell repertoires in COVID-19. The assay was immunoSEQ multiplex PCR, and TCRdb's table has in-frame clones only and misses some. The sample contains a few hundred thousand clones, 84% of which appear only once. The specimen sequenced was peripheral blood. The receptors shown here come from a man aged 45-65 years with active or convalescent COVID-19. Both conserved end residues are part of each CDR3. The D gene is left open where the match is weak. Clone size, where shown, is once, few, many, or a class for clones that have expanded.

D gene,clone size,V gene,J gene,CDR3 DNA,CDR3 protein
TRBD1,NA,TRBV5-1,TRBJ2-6,TGCGCCAGCAGCAGGGACAGCAGCTCTGGGGCCAACGTCCTGACTTTC,CASSRDSSSGANVLTF
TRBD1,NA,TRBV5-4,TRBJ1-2,TGTGCCAGCAGCTTCGACAGGGGTTTTGAGGACTATGGCTACACCTTC,CASSFDRGFEDYGYTF
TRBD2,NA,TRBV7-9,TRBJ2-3,TGTGCCAGCACCTCCGGTGTACTAGCGGGGCCCGGGACAGATACGCAGTATTTT,CASTSGVLAGPGTDTQYF
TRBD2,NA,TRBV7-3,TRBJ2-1,TGTGCCAGCAGCCCCGGACTAGCGGGTCATGAGCAGTTCTTC,CASSPGLAGHEQFF
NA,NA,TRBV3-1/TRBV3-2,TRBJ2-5,TGTGCCAGCAGCCAATATTCGGTTGTCGGGGAGACCCAGTACTTC,CASSQYSVVGETQYF
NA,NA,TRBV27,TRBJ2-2,TGTGCCAGCAGTTTAACCTATGAACTTCACACCGGGGAGCTGTTTTTT,CASSLTYELHTGELFF
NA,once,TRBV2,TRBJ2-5,TGTGCCAGCACCACACAACCGGGAGTTAGGGAGACCCAGTACTTC,CASTTQPGVRETQYF
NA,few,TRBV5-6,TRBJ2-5,TGTGCCAGCAGCTTCGGGACACATGGGGAGACCCAGTACTTC,CASSFGTHGETQYF
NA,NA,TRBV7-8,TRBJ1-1,TGTGCCAGCAGCAGCACAGGTAGCACTGAAGCTTTCTTT,CASSSTGSTEAFF
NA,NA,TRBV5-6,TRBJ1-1,TGTGCCAGCAGCTTAGTCGTACATGAAGCTGAAGCTTTCTTT,CASSLVVHEAEAFF
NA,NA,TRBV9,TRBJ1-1,TGTGCCAGCAGCGTAGCTGGGGGACAAAACACTGAAGCTTTCTTT,CASSVAGGQNTEAFF
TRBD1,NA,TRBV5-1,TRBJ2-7,TGCGCCAGCAGCGCCGGACAGGGCTGGGAGCAGTACTTC,CASSAGQGWEQYF
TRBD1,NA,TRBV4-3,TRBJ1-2,TGCGCCAGCAGCCAAGTACGGGACAGCTCTAACTATGGCTACACCTTC,CASSQVRDSSNYGYTF
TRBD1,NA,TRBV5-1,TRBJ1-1,TGCGCCAGCAGGCAACGGACAGGGTGGGGGATGAACACTGAAGCTTTCTTT,CASRQRTGWGMNTEAFF
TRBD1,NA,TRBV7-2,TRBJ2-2,TGTGCCAGCAGCTTAAGACAGGGGGCGGCCGGGGAGCTGTTTTTT,CASSLRQGAAGELFF
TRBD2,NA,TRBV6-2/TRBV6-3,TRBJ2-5,TGTGCCAGCAGTTACTACGCGGCTAGCGGGAGGGTTGGAGAGACCCAGTACTTC,CASSYYAASGRVGETQYF
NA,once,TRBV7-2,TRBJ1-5,TGTGCCAGCAGCTTCACAGTGAATCAGCCCCAGCATTTT,CASSFTVNQPQHF
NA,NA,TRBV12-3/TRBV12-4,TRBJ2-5,TGTGCCAGCAAATGGGGCAGTCAAGAGACCCAGTACTTC,CASKWGSQETQYF
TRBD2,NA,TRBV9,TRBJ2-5,TGTGCCAGCAGCGTAGGTGGGCTAGCGGGAGACCAAGAGACCCAGTACTTC,CASSVGGLAGDQETQYF
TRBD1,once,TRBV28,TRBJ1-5,TGTGCCAGCAGTTTGCTCGGACAGGGGTTTCAGCCCCAGCATTTT,CASSLLGQGFQPQHF
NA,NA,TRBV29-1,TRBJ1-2,TGCAGCGTAACCGGACAAGCCCGTGGCTACACCTTC,CSVTGQARGYTF
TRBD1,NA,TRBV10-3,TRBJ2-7,TGTGCCATTTCCAGGGGGTTCTCCTACGAGCAGTACTTC,CAISRGFSYEQYF
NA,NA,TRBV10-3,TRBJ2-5,TGTGCCATCAGTCCCTCCGGCCCAAAATTAGGAGAAATGTACCAAGAGACCCAGTACTTC,CAISPSGPKLGEMYQETQYF
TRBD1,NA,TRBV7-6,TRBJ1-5,TGTGCCAGCAGCTTAGAGGTCTCCAAGGGGGCCCTAGATCAGCCCCAGCATTTT,CASSLEVSKGALDQPQHF
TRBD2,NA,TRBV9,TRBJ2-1,TGTGCCAGCAGCCCCATAGAGCGGGAGTACAATGAGCAGTTCTTC,CASSPIEREYNEQFF
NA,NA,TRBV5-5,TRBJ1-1,TGTGCCAGCAGCTTGTACGGGGGCACTGAAGCTTTCTTT,CASSLYGGTEAFF
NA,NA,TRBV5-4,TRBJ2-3,TGTGCCAGCAGCCCCAGCGGATCAGAGACAGATACGCAGTATTTT,CASSPSGSETDTQYF
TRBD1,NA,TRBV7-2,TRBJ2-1,TGTGCCAGCAGCGGATACAGGGGAAATGAGCAGTTCTTC,CASSGYRGNEQFF
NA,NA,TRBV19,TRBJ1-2,TGTGCCAGTAGAGTTTCGAGTAACTATGGCTACACCTTC,CASRVSSNYGYTF
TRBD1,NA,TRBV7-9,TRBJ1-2,TGTGCCAGCAGCTTAGAGGGGACAGGGCTGGGCTATGGCTACACCTTC,CASSLEGTGLGYGYTF
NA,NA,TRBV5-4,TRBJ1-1,TGTGCCAGCAGCTTGGCGGGGGGCCAAGCTTTCTTT,CASSLAGGQAFF
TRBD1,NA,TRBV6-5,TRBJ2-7,TGTGCCAGCAGTTATAACGCCGGGACAGGGCTTGAGCAGTACTTC,CASSYNAGTGLEQYF
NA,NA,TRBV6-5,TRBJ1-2,TGTGCCAGCAGGCGGGGGGCGCGGAGCTATGGCTACACCTTC,CASRRGARSYGYTF
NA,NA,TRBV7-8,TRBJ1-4,TGTGCCAGCAGCCTCAGGGGAGCAACTAATGAAAAACTGTTTTTT,CASSLRGATNEKLFF
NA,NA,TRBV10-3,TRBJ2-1,TGTGCCATCAAAACTGGGGCCTATGAGCAGTTCTTC,CAIKTGAYEQFF
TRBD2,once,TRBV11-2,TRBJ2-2,TGTGCCAGCAGCTACCTAGCGGATAGAAACACCGGGGAGCTGTTTTTT,CASSYLADRNTGELFF